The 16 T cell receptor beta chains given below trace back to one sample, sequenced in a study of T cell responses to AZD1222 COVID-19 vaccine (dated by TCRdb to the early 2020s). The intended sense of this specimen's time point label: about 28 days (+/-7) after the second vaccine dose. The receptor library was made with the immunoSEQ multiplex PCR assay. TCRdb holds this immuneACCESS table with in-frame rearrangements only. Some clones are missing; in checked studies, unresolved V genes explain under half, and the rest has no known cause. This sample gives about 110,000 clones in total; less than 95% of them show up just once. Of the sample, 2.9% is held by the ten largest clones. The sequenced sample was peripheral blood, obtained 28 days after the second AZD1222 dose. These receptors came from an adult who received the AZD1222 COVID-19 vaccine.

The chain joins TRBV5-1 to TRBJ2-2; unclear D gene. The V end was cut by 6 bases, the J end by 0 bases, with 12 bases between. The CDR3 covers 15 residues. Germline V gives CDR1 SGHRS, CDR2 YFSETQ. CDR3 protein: CASTLVSANTGELFF. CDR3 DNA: TGCGCCAGCACCCTGGTATCTGCGAACACCGGGGAGCTGTTTTTT.

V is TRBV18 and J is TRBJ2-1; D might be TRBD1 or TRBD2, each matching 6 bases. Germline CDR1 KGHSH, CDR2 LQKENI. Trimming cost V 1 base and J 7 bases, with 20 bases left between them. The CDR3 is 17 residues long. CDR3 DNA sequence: TGTGCCAGCTCACCACTGGAGGGGGTATATCGTTTGAATGAGCAGTTCTTC. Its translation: CASSPLEGVYRLNEQFF.

The CDR3 loop reads CASYCDTYTEAFF. The CDR3 bases are TGCGCCAGCTATTGTGACACTTACACTGAAGCTTTCTTT. The chain employs TRBV10-2 and TRBJ1-1; no reliable D call. The CDR3 runs to 13 residues. V gave up 8 bases and J gave up 3 bases, with 13 bases separating them. Germline lookup yields CDR1 WSHSY and CDR2 SAAADI.

CDR3 amino acids: CALGHSRRDEQFF. The CDR3 bases are TGTGCCCTAGGGCACTCCAGAAGGGATGAGCAGTTCTTC. This sequence joins TRBV7-9 and TRBJ2-1; D gene ambiguous. The CDR3 sequence is 13 residues long. Germline V gene lookup returns CDR1 SEHNR and CDR2 FQNEAQ (reference sequence). The V end was cut by 11 bases, the J end by 8 bases, with 19 bases between.

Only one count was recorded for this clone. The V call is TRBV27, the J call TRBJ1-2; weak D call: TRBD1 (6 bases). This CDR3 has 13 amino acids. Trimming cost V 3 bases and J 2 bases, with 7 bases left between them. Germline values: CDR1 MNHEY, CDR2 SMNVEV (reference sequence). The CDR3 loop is CASSLDRNYGYTF. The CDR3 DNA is TGTGCCAGCAGTTTGGACAGAAACTATGGCTACACCTTC.

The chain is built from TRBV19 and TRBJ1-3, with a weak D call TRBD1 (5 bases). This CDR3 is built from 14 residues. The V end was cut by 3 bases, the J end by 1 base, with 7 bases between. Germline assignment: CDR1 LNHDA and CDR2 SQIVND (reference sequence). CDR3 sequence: CASSMGGSGNTIYF. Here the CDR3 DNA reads TGTGCCAGTAGTATGGGGGGTTCTGGAAACACCATATATTTT. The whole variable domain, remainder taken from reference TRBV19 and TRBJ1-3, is DGGITQSPKYLFRKEGQNVTLSCEQNLNHDAMYWYRQDPGQGLRLIYYSQIVNDFQKGDIAEGYSVSREKKESFPLTVTSAQKNPTAFYLCASSMGGSGNTIYFGEGSWLTVV.

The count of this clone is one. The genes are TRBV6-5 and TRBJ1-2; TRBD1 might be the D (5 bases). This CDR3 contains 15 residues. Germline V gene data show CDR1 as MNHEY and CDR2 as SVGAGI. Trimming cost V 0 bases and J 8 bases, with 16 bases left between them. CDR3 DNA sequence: TGTGCCAGCAGTTACTCGACCCAGGGATCTTACGGCTACACCTTC. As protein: CASSYSTQGSYGYTF.

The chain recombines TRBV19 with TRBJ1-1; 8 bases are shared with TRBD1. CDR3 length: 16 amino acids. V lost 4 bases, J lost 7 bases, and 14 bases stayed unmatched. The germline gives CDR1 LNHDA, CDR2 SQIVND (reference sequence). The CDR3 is CASSTGGYRGAREAFF. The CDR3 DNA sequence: TGTGCCAGTAGTACCGGTGGGTACAGGGGGGCCCGTGAAGCTTTCTTT.

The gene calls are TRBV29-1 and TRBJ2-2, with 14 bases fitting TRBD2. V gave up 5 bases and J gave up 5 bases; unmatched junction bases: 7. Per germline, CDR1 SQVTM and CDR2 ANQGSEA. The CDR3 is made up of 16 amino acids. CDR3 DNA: TGCAGCGTTAGGGGGACTAGCGGGAGTGATACCGGGGAGCTGTTTTTT. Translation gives CSVRGTSGSDTGELFF.

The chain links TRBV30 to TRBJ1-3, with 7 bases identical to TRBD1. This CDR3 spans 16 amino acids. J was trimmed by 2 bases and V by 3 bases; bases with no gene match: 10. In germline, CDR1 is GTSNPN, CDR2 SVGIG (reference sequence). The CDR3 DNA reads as TGTGCCTGGAGCCGAACAGGGGTATTAACTGGAAACACCATATATTTT. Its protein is CAWSRTGVLTGNTIYF.

CDR3 residues: CASRTSGRALETQYF. Here the CDR3 DNA reads TGTGCCAGTAGGACTAGCGGGAGGGCCTTGGAGACCCAGTACTTC. The chain couples TRBV19 to TRBJ2-5; 14 nucleotides align to TRBD2. Losses at the gene ends were 6 bases for V and 5 bases for J; bases not matched to a gene: 5. The CDR3 contains 15 residues. From germline, CDR1 is LNHDA and CDR2 SQIVND (reference sequence).

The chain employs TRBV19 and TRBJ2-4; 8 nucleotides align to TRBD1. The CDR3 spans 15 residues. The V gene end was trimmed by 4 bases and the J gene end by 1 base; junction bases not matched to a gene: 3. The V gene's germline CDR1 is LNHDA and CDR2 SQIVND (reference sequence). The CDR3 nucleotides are TGTGCCAGTAGTACGGACAGGGATGCCAAAAACATTCAGTACTTC. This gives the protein CASSTDRDAKNIQYF.

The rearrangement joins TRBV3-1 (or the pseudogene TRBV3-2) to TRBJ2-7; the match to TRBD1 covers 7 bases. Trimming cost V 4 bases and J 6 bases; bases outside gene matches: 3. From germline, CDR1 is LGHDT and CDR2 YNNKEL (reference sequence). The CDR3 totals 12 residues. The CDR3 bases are TGTGCCAGCAGCCCCCGGACAGGCGAGCAGTACTTC. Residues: CASSPRTGEQYF.

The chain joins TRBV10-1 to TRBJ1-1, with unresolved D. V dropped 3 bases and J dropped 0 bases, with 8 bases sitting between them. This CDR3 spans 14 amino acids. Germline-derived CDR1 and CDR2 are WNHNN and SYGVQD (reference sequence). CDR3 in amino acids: CASSEGRVNTEAFF. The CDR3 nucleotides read TGCGCCAGCAGTGAAGGGAGAGTGAACACTGAAGCTTTCTTT.

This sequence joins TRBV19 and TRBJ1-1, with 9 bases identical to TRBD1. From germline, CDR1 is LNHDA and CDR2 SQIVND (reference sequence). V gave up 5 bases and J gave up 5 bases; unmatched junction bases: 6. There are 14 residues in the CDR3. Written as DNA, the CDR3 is TGTGCCAGTAGTCCAGAACAGGGGGCGACTGAAGCTTTCTTT. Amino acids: CASSPEQGATEAFF.

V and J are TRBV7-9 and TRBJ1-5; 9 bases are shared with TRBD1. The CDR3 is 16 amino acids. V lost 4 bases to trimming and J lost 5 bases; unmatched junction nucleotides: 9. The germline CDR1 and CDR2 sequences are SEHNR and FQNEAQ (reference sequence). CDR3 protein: CASSSPDRGEDQPQHF. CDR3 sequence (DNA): TGTGCCAGCAGCTCCCCGGACAGGGGAGAAGATCAGCCCCAGCATTTT.